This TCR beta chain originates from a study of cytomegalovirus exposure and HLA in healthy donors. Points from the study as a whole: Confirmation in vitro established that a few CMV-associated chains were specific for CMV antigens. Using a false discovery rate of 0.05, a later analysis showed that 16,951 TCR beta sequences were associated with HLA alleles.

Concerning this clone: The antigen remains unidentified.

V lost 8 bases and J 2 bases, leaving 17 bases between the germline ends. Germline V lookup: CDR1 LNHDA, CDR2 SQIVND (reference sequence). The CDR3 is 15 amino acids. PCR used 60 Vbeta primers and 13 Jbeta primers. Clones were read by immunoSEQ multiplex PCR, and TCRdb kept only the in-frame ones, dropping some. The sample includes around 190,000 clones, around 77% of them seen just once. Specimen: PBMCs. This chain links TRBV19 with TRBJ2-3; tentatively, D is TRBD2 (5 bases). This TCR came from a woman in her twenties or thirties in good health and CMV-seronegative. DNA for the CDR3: TGTGCCAGTCGGAAGCGGAACAGCCACACAGATACGCAGTATTTT. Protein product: CASRKRNSHTDTQYF. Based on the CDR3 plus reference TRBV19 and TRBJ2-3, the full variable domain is DGGITQSPKYLFRKEGQNVTLSCEQNLNHDAMYWYRQDPGQGLRLIYYSQIVNDFQKGDIAEGYSVSREKKESFPLTVTSAQKNPTAFYLCASRKRNSHTDTQYFGPGTRLTVL.